These T cell receptor beta chains were read from a single sample in a study of blood T cell repertoires in COVID-19. Sequencing was performed with immunoSEQ multiplex PCR; in TCRdb, only in-frame clones are kept and a portion is missing. The data contain fewer than 250,000 clones, 83% of them singletons. Sequencing input: PBMCs or T cells enriched from blood (not recorded which). These receptors were obtained from a woman aged 40 to 50 who had been exposed to COVID-19. Both conserved end residues are part of each CDR3. The D gene is left open where the match is weak. Size values are once, few and many counts, or a class for expanded clones, and some rows have none.

V gene: TRBV5-6
clone size: NA
D gene: NA
J gene: TRBJ2-7
CDR3 protein: CASSFGTVRSYEQYF
CDR3 DNA: TGTGCCAGCAGCTTCGGTACAGTTAGATCCTACGAGCAGTACTTC

V gene: TRBV2
clone size: NA
D gene: TRBD1
J gene: TRBJ2-3
CDR3 protein: CASPLGQPSTDTQYF
CDR3 DNA: TGTGCCAGCCCCTTGGGACAGCCATCGACAGATACGCAGTATTTT

V gene: TRBV6-2/TRBV6-3
clone size: few
D gene: NA
J gene: TRBJ1-5
CDR3 protein: CASSPIRDKNQPQHF
CDR3 DNA: TGTGCCAGCAGCCCGATCCGGGACAAAAATCAGCCCCAGCATTTT

V gene: TRBV7-9
clone size: NA
D gene: TRBD1
J gene: TRBJ1-2
CDR3 protein: CASSLVFGTASMVYTF
CDR3 DNA: TGTGCCAGCAGCTTAGTTTTTGGGACAGCTTCCATGGTCTACACCTTC

V gene: TRBV5-6
clone size: NA
D gene: TRBD1
J gene: TRBJ1-2
CDR3 protein: CASSLGQGDGYTF
CDR3 DNA: TGTGCCAGCAGCTTGGGACAGGGTGATGGCTACACCTTC

V gene: TRBV27
clone size: NA
D gene: NA
J gene: TRBJ2-7
CDR3 protein: CASSDRGYEQYF
CDR3 DNA: TGTGCCAGCAGCGATAGGGGGTACGAGCAGTACTTC

V gene: TRBV18
clone size: NA
D gene: TRBD1
J gene: TRBJ1-4
CDR3 protein: CASSPGTVYSGQGLKGNEKLFF
CDR3 DNA: TGTGCCAGCTCACCAGGTACGGTCTATTCGGGACAGGGCTTAAAGGGTAATGAAAAACTGTTTTTT

V gene: TRBV6-6
clone size: NA
D gene: NA
J gene: TRBJ1-3
CDR3 protein: CASSHPKTVSGNTIYF
CDR3 DNA: TGTGCCAGCAGCCACCCCAAGACAGTCTCTGGAAACACCATATATTTT

V gene: TRBV18
clone size: NA
D gene: NA
J gene: TRBJ2-3
CDR3 protein: CASSPDQGLGTDTQYF
CDR3 DNA: TGTGCCAGCTCACCAGATCAGGGTCTGGGCACAGATACGCAGTATTTT

V gene: TRBV7-3
clone size: NA
D gene: NA
J gene: TRBJ1-1
CDR3 protein: CASSPTGVNTEAFF
CDR3 DNA: TGTGCCAGCAGCCCAACAGGAGTTAATACTGAAGCTTTCTTT

V gene: TRBV4-2
clone size: NA
D gene: NA
J gene: TRBJ1-3
CDR3 protein: CASSQDRGSSGNTIYF
CDR3 DNA: TGTGCCAGCAGCCAAGATCGCGGGAGTTCTGGAAACACCATATATTTT

V gene: TRBV19
clone size: NA
D gene: NA
J gene: TRBJ1-1
CDR3 protein: CASSTRGQSLGWAFF
CDR3 DNA: TGTGCCAGTAGTACCCGAGGACAGTCCCTTGGGTGGGCTTTCTTT

V gene: TRBV3-1/TRBV3-2
clone size: NA
D gene: NA
J gene: TRBJ1-2
CDR3 protein: CASSQLMGAGKCYTF
CDR3 DNA: TGTGCCAGCAGCCAATTGATGGGAGCCGGGAAATGCTACACCTTC

V gene: TRBV28
clone size: NA
D gene: TRBD1
J gene: TRBJ1-4
CDR3 protein: CASARGTGKEKLFF
CDR3 DNA: TGTGCCAGCGCCCGGGGGACAGGGAAGGAAAAACTGTTTTTT

V gene: TRBV14
clone size: once
D gene: NA
J gene: TRBJ2-7
CDR3 protein: CASSQGRTALYEQYF
CDR3 DNA: TGTGCCAGCAGCCAAGGGCGGACAGCCCTGTACGAGCAGTACTTC

V gene: TRBV29-1
clone size: NA
D gene: TRBD2
J gene: TRBJ2-5
CDR3 protein: CSFLAAPETQYF
CDR3 DNA: TGCAGCTTTCTAGCGGCCCCAGAGACCCAGTACTTC

V gene: TRBV12-3/TRBV12-4
clone size: NA
D gene: TRBD1
J gene: TRBJ1-1
CDR3 protein: CASSWGQGEAFF
CDR3 DNA: TGTGCCAGCAGTTGGGGACAGGGCGAAGCTTTCTTT

V gene: TRBV25-1
clone size: NA
D gene: NA
J gene: TRBJ2-7
CDR3 protein: CASRPGEFPYEQYF
CDR3 DNA: TGTGCCAGCAGGCCGGGGGAATTCCCCTACGAGCAGTACTTC

V gene: TRBV5-4
clone size: NA
D gene: TRBD1
J gene: TRBJ2-7
CDR3 protein: CASSLGTGTYEQYF
CDR3 DNA: TGTGCCAGCAGCTTAGGGACAGGGACCTACGAGCAGTACTTC

V gene: TRBV18
clone size: NA
D gene: TRBD1
J gene: TRBJ1-2
CDR3 protein: CASSPPGQGAGYGYTF
CDR3 DNA: TGTGCCAGCTCACCGCCCGGACAGGGGGCAGGGTATGGCTACACCTTC

V gene: TRBV28
clone size: NA
D gene: TRBD1
J gene: TRBJ1-5
CDR3 protein: CASSLGDREGPQHF
CDR3 DNA: TGTGCCAGCAGTTTAGGGGACAGGGAGGGCCCCCAGCATTTT

V gene: TRBV4-3
clone size: once
D gene: NA
J gene: TRBJ1-1
CDR3 protein: CASSRIDRNTEAFF
CDR3 DNA: TGCGCCAGCAGCCGGATAGACAGGAACACTGAAGCTTTCTTT

V gene: TRBV6-5
clone size: NA
D gene: NA
J gene: TRBJ1-1
CDR3 protein: CASSRLGGDTEAFF
CDR3 DNA: TGTGCCAGCAGCCGTCTGGGCGGGGACACTGAAGCTTTCTTT

V gene: TRBV5-4
clone size: few
D gene: NA
J gene: TRBJ2-1
CDR3 protein: CASSFDGSSYNEQFF
CDR3 DNA: TGTGCCAGCAGCTTCGACGGGAGCTCCTACAATGAGCAGTTCTTC

V gene: TRBV7-2
clone size: once
D gene: NA
J gene: TRBJ1-1
CDR3 protein: CASTNRPGGAFF
CDR3 DNA: TGTGCCAGCACCAATAGACCCGGGGGAGCTTTCTTT

V gene: TRBV7-2
clone size: many
D gene: NA
J gene: TRBJ1-4
CDR3 protein: CASSLQGLPREKLFF
CDR3 DNA: TGTGCCAGCAGCCTTCAGGGACTCCCAAGGGAAAAACTGTTTTTT

V gene: TRBV9
clone size: NA
D gene: TRBD1
J gene: TRBJ2-3
CDR3 protein: CASSGRTGVSTDTQYF
CDR3 DNA: TGTGCCAGCAGCGGACGGACAGGGGTTAGCACAGATACGCAGTATTTT

V gene: TRBV28
clone size: NA
D gene: NA
J gene: TRBJ2-1
CDR3 protein: CASSSPTPNNEQFF
CDR3 DNA: TGTGCCAGCAGTTCCCCAACTCCCAACAATGAGCAGTTCTTC

V gene: TRBV5-1
clone size: NA
D gene: TRBD2
J gene: TRBJ2-7
CDR3 protein: CASTLLNSGGFHEQYF
CDR3 DNA: TGCGCCAGCACCCTCCTTAATAGCGGGGGGTTCCACGAGCAGTACTTC

V gene: TRBV19
clone size: NA
D gene: NA
J gene: TRBJ1-5
CDR3 protein: CASSASGVSFSNQPQHF
CDR3 DNA: TGTGCCAGTAGTGCAAGCGGGGTTTCCTTTAGCAATCAGCCCCAGCATTTT

V gene: TRBV5-1
clone size: NA
D gene: NA
J gene: TRBJ1-1
CDR3 protein: CASSLGQGQGTEAFF
CDR3 DNA: TGCGCCAGCAGCTTGGGGCAGGGCCAGGGTACTGAAGCTTTCTTT

V gene: TRBV14
clone size: NA
D gene: NA
J gene: TRBJ1-6
CDR3 protein: CASSLAPRSPLHF
CDR3 DNA: TGTGCCAGCAGCCTGGCCCCCAGGTCACCCCTCCACTTT

V gene: TRBV28
clone size: few
D gene: NA
J gene: TRBJ2-1
CDR3 protein: CASSLTGNEQFF
CDR3 DNA: TGTGCCAGCAGTTTGACAGGAAATGAGCAGTTCTTC

V gene: TRBV12-3/TRBV12-4
clone size: NA
D gene: NA
J gene: TRBJ2-5
CDR3 protein: CASSLGEKETQYF
CDR3 DNA: TGTGCCAGCAGTTTAGGAGAGAAAGAGACCCAGTACTTC

V gene: TRBV5-6
clone size: NA
D gene: TRBD1
J gene: TRBJ2-7
CDR3 protein: CASSKGTVYEQYF
CDR3 DNA: TGTGCCAGCAGTAAAGGGACAGTCTACGAGCAGTACTTC

V gene: TRBV5-1
clone size: NA
D gene: TRBD1
J gene: TRBJ2-6
CDR3 protein: CASSSMGQRSGANVLTF
CDR3 DNA: TGCGCCAGCAGCTCAATGGGACAGAGGTCTGGGGCCAACGTCCTGACTTTC

V gene: TRBV5-1
clone size: many
D gene: TRBD1
J gene: TRBJ1-2
CDR3 protein: CASSLEAIQGGGYTF
CDR3 DNA: TGCGCCAGCAGCTTGGAGGCTATACAGGGGGGCGGCTACACCTTC

V gene: TRBV5-1
clone size: once
D gene: NA
J gene: TRBJ1-2
CDR3 protein: CASSLVAGVDYGYTF
CDR3 DNA: TGCGCCAGCAGCTTGGTTGCAGGGGTGGACTATGGCTACACCTTC

V gene: TRBV19
clone size: few
D gene: TRBD1
J gene: TRBJ1-2
CDR3 protein: CASSISGQVYGYTF
CDR3 DNA: TGTGCCAGTAGTATCTCTGGACAGGTGTATGGCTACACCTTC

V gene: TRBV14
clone size: NA
D gene: NA
J gene: TRBJ1-3
CDR3 protein: CASSPTTGRNTIYF
CDR3 DNA: TGTGCCAGCAGCCCAACTACAGGGAGAAACACCATATATTTT

V gene: TRBV2
clone size: NA
D gene: NA
J gene: TRBJ2-1
CDR3 protein: CASSVEVVEQFF
CDR3 DNA: TGTGCCAGCAGTGTGGAGGTCGTTGAGCAGTTCTTC

V gene: TRBV28
clone size: few
D gene: TRBD1
J gene: TRBJ1-3
CDR3 protein: CASSSGTGLSRSGNTIYF
CDR3 DNA: TGTGCCAGCAGTTCCGGGACAGGGTTATCGAGGTCTGGAAACACCATATATTTT

V gene: TRBV5-6
clone size: NA
D gene: NA
J gene: TRBJ1-2
CDR3 protein: CASSLVVGKYGYTF
CDR3 DNA: TGTGCCAGCAGCTTGGTCGTCGGTAAATATGGCTACACCTTC

V gene: TRBV25-1
clone size: NA
D gene: NA
J gene: TRBJ2-5
CDR3 protein: CASKRGGQETQYF
CDR3 DNA: TGTGCCAGCAAGAGGGGAGGACAAGAGACCCAGTACTTC

V gene: TRBV6-5
clone size: NA
D gene: TRBD1
J gene: TRBJ1-6
CDR3 protein: CASSSRLDRLNSPLHF
CDR3 DNA: TGTGCCAGCAGTTCTAGGTTGGACAGGCTTAATTCACCCCTCCACTTT